This entry lists 30 T cell receptor beta chains sequenced from one sample in a study of lymphopenia after photon versus proton radiotherapy. Data came from immunoSEQ multiplex PCR; TCRdb stores just in-frame clones and leaves some out. This table has about 14,000 clones, roughly four fifths appearing once. Material: peripheral blood, obtained from a patient treated with photon-based radiotherapy. The receptors derive from a man between 45 and 60 years old with gastric cancer.

The chain joins TRBV19 to TRBJ1-2, with D tentatively TRBD1 (6 bases). Germline CDR1 and CDR2: LNHDA and SQIVND (reference sequence). Trimming removed 7 bases at V and 3 bases at J, with 15 bases between. There are 14 residues in the CDR3. DNA of the CDR3: TGTGCCAGTAATGGGGACCACAGGGACTATGGCTACACCTTC. Encoded protein: CASNGDHRDYGYTF. Complete variable domain (other parts from reference TRBV19 and TRBJ1-2): DGGITQSPKYLFRKEGQNVTLSCEQNLNHDAMYWYRQDPGQGLRLIYYSQIVNDFQKGDIAEGYSVSREKKESFPLTVTSAQKNPTAFYLCASNGDHRDYGYTFGSGTRLTVV.

The V gene is TRBV5-1, the J gene TRBJ2-1, with a weak D call TRBD2 (5 bases). The CDR3 is made up of 13 amino acids. Trimming shortened V by 4 bases and J by 15 bases, and 20 bases separated the two germline ends. Germline CDR1 is SGHRS and CDR2 is YFSETQ. CDR3 in DNA: TGCGCCAGCAGCCGAAATACCCGGGAAAAAACGTTCTTC. It specifies CASSRNTREKTFF.

The V gene is TRBV9, the J gene TRBJ1-1; weak D call: TRBD1 (5 bases). Trimming left V 0 bases short and J 4 bases short, with 10 bases between. The germline gives CDR1 SGDLS, CDR2 YYNGEE. The CDR3 sequence is 14 residues long. The CDR3 nucleotides read TGTGCCAGCAGCGTAGAGGGGTATGGCACTGAAGCTTTCTTT. Translating gives CASSVEGYGTEAFF. Full variable domain (remainder filled in from reference TRBV9 and TRBJ1-1): DSGVTQTPKHLITATGQRVTLRCSPRSGDLSVYWYQQSLDQGLQFLIQYYNGEERAKGNILERFSAQQFPDLHSELNLSSLELGDSALYFCASSVEGYGTEAFFGQGTRLTVV.

The chain joins TRBV19 to TRBJ2-3, with D unclear. CDR3 length equals 14 residues. V was clipped by 3 bases and J by 0 bases, with 7 bases between them. Germline V gives CDR1 LNHDA, CDR2 SQIVND (reference sequence). The CDR3 is CASSMTVSTDTQYF. The CDR3 nucleotides read TGTGCCAGTAGTATGACGGTGAGCACAGATACGCAGTATTTT. Full variable domain (missing parts from reference TRBV19 and TRBJ2-3): DGGITQSPKYLFRKEGQNVTLSCEQNLNHDAMYWYRQDPGQGLRLIYYSQIVNDFQKGDIAEGYSVSREKKESFPLTVTSAQKNPTAFYLCASSMTVSTDTQYFGPGTRLTVL.

The rearrangement joins TRBV5-5 to TRBJ2-3; D is perhaps TRBD1 or TRBD2 (5 bases each). CDR3 length: 14 residues. The ends were cut back, 5 bases at V and 2 bases at J, with 12 bases in the middle. Germline V CDR1 and CDR2: SGHKS, YYEKEE (reference sequence). The CDR3, as DNA: TGTGCCAGCAGGTATGAGGGGTACACAGATACGCAGTATTTT. The encoded protein is CASRYEGYTDTQYF. Using reference TRBV5-5 and TRBJ2-3 for the parts outside the CDR3, the full variable domain is DAGVTQSPTHLIKTRGQQVTLRCSPISGHKSVSWYQQVLGQGPQFIFQYYEKEERGRGNFPDRFSARQFPNYSSELNVNALLLGDSALYLCASRYEGYTDTQYFGPGTRLTVL.

This chain connects TRBV4-1 to TRBJ2-3; D call uncertain. V gave up 4 bases and J gave up 4 bases, with 21 bases separating them. This CDR3 comprises 17 residues. Germline lookup yields CDR1 MGHRA and CDR2 YSYEKL. This CDR3 reads CASSRVADSDRADTQYF. The DNA for the CDR3 is TGCGCCAGCAGCCGCGTGGCCGACTCCGATCGAGCAGATACGCAGTATTTT.

This clone was counted only a few times. J is TRBJ2-6 and V is TRBV30, with 7 nucleotides matching TRBD1. This CDR3 region has 18 residues. CDR1 and CDR2 (germline): GTSNPN, SVGIG (reference sequence). The junction had 10 bases not matched to a gene; V was cut back by 2 bases and J by 0 bases. The CDR3 sequence: CAWSSRQGLISGANVLTF. In DNA form, the CDR3 reads TGTGCCTGGAGTTCTAGACAGGGCCTTATCTCTGGGGCCAACGTCCTGACTTTC.

The CDR3, as DNA: TGTGCCAGCAGGGAAGGGACAGGGAAAAACATTCAGTACTTC. This translates into CASREGTGKNIQYF. V is TRBV6-6 and J is TRBJ2-4, with 9 bases identical to TRBD1. With V trimmed by 6 bases and J by 4 bases, 4 bases remained unmatched. Germline CDR1 and CDR2: MNHNY and SVGAGI (reference sequence). This CDR3 contains 14 residues.

V usage is TRBV11-2 and J usage is TRBJ2-2; D might be TRBD2 (5 bases). The CDR3 is 16 amino acids. Per germline, CDR1 SGHAT and CDR2 FQNNGV. The ends were cut back, 5 bases at V and 3 bases at J, with 16 bases in the middle. CDR3 sequence: CASSPRPGRYTGELFF. The CDR3, as DNA: TGTGCCAGCAGCCCACGGCCGGGGAGATACACCGGGGAGCTGTTTTTT.

This clone was found once. The chain couples TRBV13 to TRBJ2-3; D is unclear. The V end was cut by 5 bases, the J end by 9 bases, with 15 bases between. Germline V lookup: CDR1 PRHDT, CDR2 FYEKMQ (reference sequence). The CDR3 loop spans 13 amino acids. CDR3 nucleotide sequence: TGTGCCAGCAGCGAAAACAATGGAAACACGCAGTATTTT. This sequence encodes CASSENNGNTQYF.

Only a few counts were recorded for this clone. The chain joins TRBV9 to TRBJ1-2, with TRBD1 identical over 7 bases. This CDR3 region has 17 residues. CDR1 and CDR2 from the germline V gene are SGDLS and YYNGEE. V shed 0 bases, J shed 6 bases, and the junction held 14 bases outside the gene matches. CDR3 region: CASSVATGQWTGDGYTF. The CDR3 DNA reads TGTGCCAGCAGCGTAGCCACGGGACAGTGGACCGGGGATGGCTACACCTTC. The whole variable domain, filled in from reference TRBV9 and TRBJ1-2, reads DSGVTQTPKHLITATGQRVTLRCSPRSGDLSVYWYQQSLDQGLQFLIQYYNGEERAKGNILERFSAQQFPDLHSELNLSSLELGDSALYFCASSVATGQWTGDGYTFGSGTRLTVV.

This chain joins TRBV15 and TRBJ2-1; D is possibly TRBD2 (5 bases). V gave up 1 base and J gave up 4 bases, with 5 bases separating them. The germline V gene encodes CDR1 LNHNV and CDR2 YYDKDF (reference sequence). The CDR3 totals 13 residues. CDR3 sequence reads: CATSRGGYNEQFF. In DNA form, the CDR3 reads TGTGCCACCAGCAGAGGAGGGTACAATGAGCAGTTCTTC.

This sequence joins TRBV5-5 and TRBJ1-2, with D uncertain. Germline loops: CDR1 SGHKS, CDR2 YYEKEE (reference sequence). The CDR3 has 12 residues. Trimming cost V 2 bases and J 3 bases, with 5 bases left between them. The DNA for the CDR3 is TGTGCCAGCAGCTTCTGGGACTATGGCTACACCTTC. Translation gives CASSFWDYGYTF.

The chain has TRBV5-3 and TRBJ1-5; 7 nucleotides agree with TRBD1. TRBV5-3 is annotated as an ORF whose role is uncertain. The CDR3 length is 15 residues. V lost 4 bases to trimming and J lost 6 bases; unmatched junction nucleotides: 10. In DNA form, the CDR3 reads TGTGCCAGAAGCAGGGAGAAGGGGGCGCGTCAGCCCCAGCATTTT. Protein product: CARSREKGARQPQHF.

The chain is built from TRBV6-1 and TRBJ1-2; D is ambiguous. Germline V gene data show CDR1 as MNHNS and CDR2 as SASEGT. With 0 bases removed from V and 4 bases from J, the gap between germline ends came to 6 bases. CDR3 length: 13 amino acids. In DNA form, the CDR3 reads TGTGCCAGCAGTGAAGCGCTCAGCTATGGCTACACCTTC. Its protein product is CASSEALSYGYTF.

This chain connects TRBV30 to TRBJ2-5; D could derive from TRBD1 or TRBD2 (6 bases each). Germline assignment: CDR1 GTSNPN and CDR2 SVGIG (reference sequence). The CDR3 covers 15 residues. Trimming pared 3 bases from V and 4 bases from J, leaving 18 bases between. The CDR3 region is CAWSIDRRGGETQYF. The CDR3 DNA follows: TGTGCCTGGAGCATTGACAGGAGGGGAGGAGAGACCCAGTACTTC.

This chain connects TRBV4-3 to TRBJ1-2; D is unresolved. CDR3 size: 16 residues. Germline V gene lookup returns CDR1 LGHNA and CDR2 YSLEER. Trimming stripped 1 base from V and 4 bases from J, with 16 bases between. CDR3 amino acids: CASSQAWADHGYGYTF. The CDR3 nucleotides are TGCGCCAGCAGCCAAGCCTGGGCCGATCACGGCTATGGCTACACCTTC.

This chain uses TRBV6-1 with TRBJ1-4; no reliable D call. Trimming took 8 bases from V and 3 from J, leaving 13 bases between them. The CDR3 consists of 14 residues. Germline CDR1 MNHNS, CDR2 SASEGT. CDR3 loop: CASWASPPNEKLFF. The CDR3 coding sequence is TGTGCCAGCTGGGCCTCTCCGCCTAATGAAAAACTGTTTTTT.

V and J are TRBV23-1 and TRBJ2-5, with 9 bases that match TRBD1. TRBV23-1 is marked as an open reading frame, function uncertain. CDR3 length: 17 amino acids. The junction had 11 bases not matched to a gene; V was cut back by 3 bases and J by 3 bases. The CDR3 nucleotides are TGCGCCAGCAGTCACCCCAAATGGGACAGGGAAGAAGAGACCCAGTACTTC. Amino acids: CASSHPKWDREEETQYF.

This chain joins TRBV5-1 and TRBJ2-1, with unresolved D. CDR3 length: 13 amino acids. The ends were cut back, 5 bases at V and 2 bases at J, with 8 bases in the middle. Germline CDR1 is SGHRS and CDR2 is YFSETQ. CDR3 sequence (DNA): TGCGCCAGCAGGGACGGCGCCTACAATGAGCAGTTCTTC. It encodes CASRDGAYNEQFF.

V gene TRBV14 combines with J gene TRBJ1-1, with a weak D call TRBD1 (5 bases). This CDR3 comprises 15 residues. Deletions cut 0 bases from V and 5 bases from J, with 13 bases between. Germline CDR1 and CDR2: SGHDN and FVKESK. CDR3 residues: CASSQDGAGGTEAFF. Here the CDR3 DNA reads TGTGCCAGCAGCCAAGATGGGGCCGGGGGGACTGAAGCTTTCTTT. The complete variable domain, with remaining parts taken from reference TRBV14 and TRBJ1-1, reads EAGVTQFPSHSVIEKGQTVTLRCDPISGHDNLYWYRRVMGKEIKFLLHFVKESKQDESGMPNNRFLAERTGGTYSTLKVQPAELEDSGVYFCASSQDGAGGTEAFFGQGTRLTVV.

The chain links TRBV9 to TRBJ2-1; 12 positions match TRBD2. V lost 3 bases, J lost 4 bases, and 2 bases stayed unmatched. The CDR3 has 15 amino acids. Germline V gene data show CDR1 as SGDLS and CDR2 as YYNGEE. The CDR3 is CASSATSGGYNEQFF. CDR3 DNA: TGTGCCAGCAGCGCGACTAGCGGGGGTTACAATGAGCAGTTCTTC.

This chain joins TRBV29-1 and TRBJ2-5; D is ambiguous. Trimming left V 3 bases short and J 5 bases short, with 10 bases between. Looked up from germline, CDR1 is SQVTM and CDR2 is ANQGSEA. CDR3 length: 12 amino acids. CDR3 in amino acids: CSVDFNGETQYF. The CDR3 DNA reads as TGCAGCGTTGATTTCAACGGGGAGACCCAGTACTTC.

This clone showed up just once. The J gene is TRBJ2-1, the V gene TRBV11-1, with D possibly TRBD2 on 6 matching bases. Germline CDR1 reads SGHAT; CDR2 reads FQDESV (reference sequence). The CDR3 length is 16 residues. Trimming cost V 5 bases and J 0 bases, with 14 bases left between them. The DNA of the CDR3 is TGTGCCAGCAGCCCCGAGGGAGGAAGCTCCTACAATGAGCAGTTCTTC. It codes for CASSPEGGSSYNEQFF.

V and J are TRBV7-2 and TRBJ1-6; no clear D gene. In germline, CDR1 is SGHTA, CDR2 FQGNSA. The CDR3 is 16 residues long. The V gene lost 0 bases and the J gene lost 7 bases, with 13 bases spanning the gap. CDR3 in DNA: TGTGCCAGCAGCTTAGCGGGCCTTAAGCTGAATTCACCCCTCCACTTT. Translating gives CASSLAGLKLNSPLHF.

V and J are TRBV29-1 and TRBJ1-5, with no clear D. Trimming pared 4 bases from V and 2 bases from J, leaving 6 bases between. This CDR3 spans 12 amino acids. Germline-derived CDR1 and CDR2 are SQVTM and ANQGSEA. The CDR3 region is CSVVRCNQPQHF. The DNA for the CDR3 is TGCAGCGTTGTGCGGTGCAATCAGCCCCAGCATTTT.

The chain is built from TRBV4-1 and TRBJ2-2, with D maybe TRBD2 (5 bases). Trimming removed 0 bases at V and 0 bases at J, with 14 bases between. CDR3 length equals 18 residues. Germline lookup yields CDR1 MGHRA and CDR2 YSYEKL. CDR3 loop: CASSQESASGTNTGELFF. CDR3 nucleotide sequence: TGCGCCAGCAGCCAAGAATCTGCCAGCGGCACGAACACCGGGGAGCTGTTTTTT.

This chain links TRBV9 with TRBJ1-2; D is ambiguous. The CDR3 is made up of 14 amino acids. Germline CDR1 is SGDLS and CDR2 is YYNGEE. V was pared by 3 bases and J by 7 bases, with 16 bases between. The CDR3 DNA reads TGTGCCAGCAGCGGGCGGGGTTATTTCTCTGGCTACACCTTC. This gives the protein CASSGRGYFSGYTF.

The V call is TRBV12-5, the J call TRBJ1-2; 11 positions agree with TRBD1. V was pared by 1 base and J by 4 bases, with 5 bases of the junction left unmatched. Germline CDR1 is LGHNT and CDR2 is FRNRAP. This CDR3 has 16 residues. CDR3: CASGLGSGQGVYGYTF. The CDR3 DNA follows: TGTGCTAGTGGTTTGGGGTCGGGACAGGGGGTCTATGGCTACACCTTC.

V and J are TRBV7-2 and TRBJ2-6, with TRBD1 matching over 9 bases. The CDR3 is 19 residues long. CDR1 and CDR2 (germline): SGHTA, FQGNSA. J gave up 0 bases and V 5 bases, and 11 bases lay outside the gene matches. The CDR3 region has the DNA TGTGCCAGCAGCACCCCTCCGGGACAGGGTTCCTCTGGGGCCAACGTCCTGACTTTC. It is translated as CASSTPPGQGSSGANVLTF.